This is a list of T cell receptor beta chains from one sample in a study of blood T cells in healthy people across ages. Each CDR3 protein is one row after TCRdb ran MiXCR on the 5' RACE reads. The sample contains over 1.5 million distinct CDR3 sequences, roughly 50% of which appear only once. Sequenced: blood. The receptors here all came from a middle-aged woman in good health. The CDR3 runs from the conserved cysteine through the conserved F or W. A D gene is named only where the DNA matches it firmly. Clone sizes are given selectively: once, few, many, or a class where the clone is expanded.

TRBJ2-1 TRBV6-6 - - TGTGCCAGCAGTTACTCTGGGATCTACAATGAGCAGTTCTTC CASSYSGIYNEQFF
TRBJ2-3 TRBV4-3 TRBD2 few TGCGCCAGCAGCCAAGAGGGGACTAGTGGCTCGAATACGCAGTATTTT CASSQEGTSGSNTQYF
TRBJ2-3 TRBV6-2/TRBV6-3 TRBD2 few TGTGCCAGCAGTTACTCTGCGCTAGCGGGGGGAGCAGATACGCAGTATTTT CASSYSALAGGADTQYF
TRBJ2-3 TRBV12-3/TRBV12-4 TRBD2 many TGTGCCAGCAGCTTTAGCGGGGGCACAGATACGCAGTATTTT CASSFSGGTDTQYF
TRBJ2-7 TRBV6-1 TRBD2 few TGTGCCAGCAGTGATCTAGCGGCGCCGGACTACGAGCAGTACTTC CASSDLAAPDYEQYF
TRBJ1-1 TRBV7-2 - - TGTGCCAGCAGGCAAAGTGGTCGGAACACTGAAGCTTTCTTT CASRQSGRNTEAFF
TRBJ2-3 TRBV9 - few TGTGCCAGCAGTGACTCAAGGGAAGATACGCAGTATTTT CASSDSREDTQYF
TRBJ2-5 TRBV6-5 - - TGTGCCAGCAGGGGAAACGGACAGTGGTCCCAAGAGACCCAGTACTTC CASRGNGQWSQETQYF
TRBJ1-2 TRBV20-1 TRBD1 few TGCAGTGCTAGGGGACAGGGGGCCAACTATGGCTACACCTTC CSARGQGANYGYTF
TRBJ2-5 TRBV20-1 TRBD2 - TGCAGTGCTAGAGGTGCGGGGACTAGTTTTGAAGAGACCCAGTACTTC CSARGAGTSFEETQYF
TRBJ2-7 TRBV27 TRBD2 many TGTGCCAGCAGCCTAAGCGGGGGGACCTACGAGCAGTACTTC CASSLSGGTYEQYF